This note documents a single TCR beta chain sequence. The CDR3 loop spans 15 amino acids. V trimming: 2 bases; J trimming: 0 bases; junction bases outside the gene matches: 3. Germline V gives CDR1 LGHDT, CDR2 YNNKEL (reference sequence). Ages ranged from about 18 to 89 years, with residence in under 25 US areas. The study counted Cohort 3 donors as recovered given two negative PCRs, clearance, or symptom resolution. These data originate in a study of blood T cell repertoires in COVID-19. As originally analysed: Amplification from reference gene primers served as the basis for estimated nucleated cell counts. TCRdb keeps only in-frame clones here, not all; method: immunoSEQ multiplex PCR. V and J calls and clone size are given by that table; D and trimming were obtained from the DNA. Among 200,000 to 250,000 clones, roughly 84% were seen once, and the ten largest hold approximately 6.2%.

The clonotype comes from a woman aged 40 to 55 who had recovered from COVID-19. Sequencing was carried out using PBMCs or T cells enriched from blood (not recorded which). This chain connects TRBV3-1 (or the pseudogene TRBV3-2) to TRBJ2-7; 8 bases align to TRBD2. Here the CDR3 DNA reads TGTGCCAGCAGCCAAAATAGCGGGGCCTCCTACGAGCAGTACTTC. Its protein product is CASSQNSGASYEQYF.